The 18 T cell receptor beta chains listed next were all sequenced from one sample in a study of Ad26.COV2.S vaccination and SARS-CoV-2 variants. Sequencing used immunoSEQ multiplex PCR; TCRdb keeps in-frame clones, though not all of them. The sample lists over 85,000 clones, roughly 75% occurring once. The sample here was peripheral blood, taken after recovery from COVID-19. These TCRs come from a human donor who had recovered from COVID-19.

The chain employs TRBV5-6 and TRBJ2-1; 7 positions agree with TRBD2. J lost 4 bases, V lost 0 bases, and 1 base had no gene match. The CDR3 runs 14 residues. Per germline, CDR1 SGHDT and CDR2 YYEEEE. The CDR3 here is CASSLASGYNEQFF. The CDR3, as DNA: TGTGCCAGCAGCTTGGCTAGCGGATACAATGAGCAGTTCTTC.

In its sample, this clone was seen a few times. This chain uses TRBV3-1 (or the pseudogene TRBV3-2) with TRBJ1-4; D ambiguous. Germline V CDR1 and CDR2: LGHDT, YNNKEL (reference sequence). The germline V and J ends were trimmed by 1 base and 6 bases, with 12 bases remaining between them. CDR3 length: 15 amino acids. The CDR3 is CASSQGYEPDEKLFF. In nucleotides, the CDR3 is TGTGCCAGCAGCCAAGGGTACGAGCCCGATGAAAAACTGTTTTTT.

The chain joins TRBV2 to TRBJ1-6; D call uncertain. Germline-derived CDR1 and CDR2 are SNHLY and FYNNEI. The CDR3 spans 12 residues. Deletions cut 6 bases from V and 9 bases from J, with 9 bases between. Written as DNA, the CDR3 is TGTGCCAGCAGAGACACCTCTTCACCCCTCCACTTT. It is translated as CASRDTSSPLHF.

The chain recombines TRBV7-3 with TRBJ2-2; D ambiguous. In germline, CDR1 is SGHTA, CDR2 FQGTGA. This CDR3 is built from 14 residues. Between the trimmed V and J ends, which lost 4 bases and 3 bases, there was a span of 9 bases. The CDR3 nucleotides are TGTGCCAGCAGCTCGCAGCCGGACACCGGGGAGCTGTTTTTT. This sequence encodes CASSSQPDTGELFF.

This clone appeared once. CDR3 region: CASSPGRGQNFAEAFF. The CDR3 DNA is TGTGCCAGCAGCCCCGGGAGGGGGCAGAATTTCGCTGAAGCTTTCTTT. The chain couples TRBV5-5 to TRBJ1-1; 7 bases are a match to TRBD1. The V gene end was trimmed by 4 bases and the J gene end by 6 bases; junction bases not matched to a gene: 15. Germline lookup yields CDR1 SGHKS and CDR2 YYEKEE (reference sequence). This CDR3 region has 16 residues.

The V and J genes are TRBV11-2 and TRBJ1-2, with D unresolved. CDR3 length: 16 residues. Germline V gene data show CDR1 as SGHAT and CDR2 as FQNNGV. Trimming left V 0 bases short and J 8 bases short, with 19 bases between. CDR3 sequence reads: CASSLDPQDSMVGYTF. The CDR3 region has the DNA TGTGCCAGCAGCTTAGATCCCCAGGATAGCATGGTCGGCTACACCTTC.

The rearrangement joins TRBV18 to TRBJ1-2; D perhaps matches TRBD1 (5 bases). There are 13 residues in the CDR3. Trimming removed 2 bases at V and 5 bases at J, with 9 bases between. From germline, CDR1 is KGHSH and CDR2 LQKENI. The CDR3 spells CASSPGRDYGYTF. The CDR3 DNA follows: TGTGCCAGCTCACCAGGCAGGGATTATGGCTACACCTTC.

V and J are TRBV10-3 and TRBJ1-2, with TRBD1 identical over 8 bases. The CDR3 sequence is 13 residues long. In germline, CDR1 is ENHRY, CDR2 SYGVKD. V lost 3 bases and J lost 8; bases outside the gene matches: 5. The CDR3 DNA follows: TGTGCCATCAGTGACAGGGGGCAGGAGGGCTACACCTTC. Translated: CAISDRGQEGYTF.

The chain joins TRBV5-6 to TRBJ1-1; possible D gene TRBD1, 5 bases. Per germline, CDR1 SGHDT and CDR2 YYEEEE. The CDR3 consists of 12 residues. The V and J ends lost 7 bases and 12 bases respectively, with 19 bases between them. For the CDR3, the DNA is TGTGCCAGCTCCAGCGGGGGAGGGCGGACTTTCTTT. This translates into CASSSGGGRTFF. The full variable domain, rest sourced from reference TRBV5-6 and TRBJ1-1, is DAGVTQSPTHLIKTRGQQVTLRCSPKSGHDTVSWYQQALGQGPQFIFQYYEEEERQRGNFPDRFSGHQFPNYSSELNVNALLLGDSALYLCASSSGGGRTFFGQGTRLTVV.

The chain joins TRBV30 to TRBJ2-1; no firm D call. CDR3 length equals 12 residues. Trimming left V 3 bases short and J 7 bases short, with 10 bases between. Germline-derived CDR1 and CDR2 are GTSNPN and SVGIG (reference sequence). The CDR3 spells CAWRRLINEQFF. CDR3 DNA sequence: TGTGCCTGGAGGCGACTCATAAATGAGCAGTTCTTC.

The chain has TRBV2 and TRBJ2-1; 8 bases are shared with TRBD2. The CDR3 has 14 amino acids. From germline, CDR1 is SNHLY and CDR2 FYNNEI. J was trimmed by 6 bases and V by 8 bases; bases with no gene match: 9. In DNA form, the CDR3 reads TGTGCCAGCGGAGCGGGGGCCACCAGCAATGAGCAGTTCTTC. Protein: CASGAGATSNEQFF.

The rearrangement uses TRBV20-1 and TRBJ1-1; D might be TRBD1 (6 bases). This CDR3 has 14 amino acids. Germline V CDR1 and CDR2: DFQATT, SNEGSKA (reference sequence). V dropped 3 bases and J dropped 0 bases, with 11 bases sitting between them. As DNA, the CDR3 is TGCAGTGCTAGTTCCGGGACACTGAACACTGAAGCTTTCTTT. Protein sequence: CSASSGTLNTEAFF.

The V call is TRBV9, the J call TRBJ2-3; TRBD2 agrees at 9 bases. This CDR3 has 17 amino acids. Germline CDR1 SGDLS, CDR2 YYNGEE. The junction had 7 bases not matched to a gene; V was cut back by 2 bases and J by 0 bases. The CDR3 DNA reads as TGTGCCAGCAGCGTGAGGAGCGGGGGGACCAGCACAGATACGCAGTATTTT. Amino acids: CASSVRSGGTSTDTQYF.

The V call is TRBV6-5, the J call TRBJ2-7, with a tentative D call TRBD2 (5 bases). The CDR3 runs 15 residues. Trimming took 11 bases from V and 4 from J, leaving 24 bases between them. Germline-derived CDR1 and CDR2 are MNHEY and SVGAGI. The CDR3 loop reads CAAEDTASLRYEQYF. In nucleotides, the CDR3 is TGTGCCGCGGAGGATACGGCTAGTTTGCGTTACGAGCAGTACTTC.

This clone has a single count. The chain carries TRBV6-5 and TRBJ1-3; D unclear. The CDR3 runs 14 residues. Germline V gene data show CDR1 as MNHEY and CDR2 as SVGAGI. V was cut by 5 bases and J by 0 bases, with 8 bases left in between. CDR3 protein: CASSPIHSGNTIYF. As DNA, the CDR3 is TGTGCCAGCAGTCCGATCCACTCTGGAAACACCATATATTTT.

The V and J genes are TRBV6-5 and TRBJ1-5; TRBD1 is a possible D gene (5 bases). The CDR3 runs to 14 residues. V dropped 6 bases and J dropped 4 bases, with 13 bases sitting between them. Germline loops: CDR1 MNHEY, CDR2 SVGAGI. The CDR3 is CASSMGRRNQPQHF. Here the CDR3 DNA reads TGTGCCAGCAGCATGGGACGCCGAAATCAGCCCCAGCATTTT.

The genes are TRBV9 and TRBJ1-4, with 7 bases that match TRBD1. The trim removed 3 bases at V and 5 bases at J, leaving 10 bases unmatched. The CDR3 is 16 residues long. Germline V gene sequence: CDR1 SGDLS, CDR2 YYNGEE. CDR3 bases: TGTGCCAGCAGCGCCACGTTTTTACAGGGGAATGAAAAACTGTTTTTT. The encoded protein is CASSATFLQGNEKLFF.

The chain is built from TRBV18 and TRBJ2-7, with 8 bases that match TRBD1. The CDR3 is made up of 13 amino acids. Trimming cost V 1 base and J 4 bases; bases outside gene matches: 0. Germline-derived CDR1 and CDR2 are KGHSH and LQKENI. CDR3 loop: CASSPHRGYEQYF. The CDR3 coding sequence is TGTGCCAGCTCACCACACAGGGGGTACGAGCAGTACTTC.